These 7 T cell receptor beta chains originate from one sample sequenced in a study of blood T cell repertoires in COVID-19. Assay used: immunoSEQ multiplex PCR; TCRdb lists only in-frame clones, some missing. Here the sample spans hundreds of thousands of clones, about nine tenths being singletons. Sequenced sample: peripheral blood. The receptors originated from a woman aged 45-65 years with COVID-19, enrolled during active disease.

V is TRBV5-1 and J is TRBJ2-6; tentatively, D is TRBD1 (5 bases). Germline V lookup: CDR1 SGHRS, CDR2 YFSETQ. Trimming took off 1 base at V and 1 base at J, with 6 bases between the two ends. This CDR3 has 15 residues. The CDR3 is CASSLPGSGANVLTF. DNA of the CDR3: TGCGCCAGCAGCTTGCCAGGGTCTGGGGCCAACGTCCTGACTTTC.

This chain joins TRBV7-3 and TRBJ2-1; tentative D call: TRBD2 (6 bases). Germline loops: CDR1 SGHTA, CDR2 FQGTGA. Trimming took 1 base from V and 4 from J, leaving 14 bases between them. The CDR3 is 16 amino acids. The CDR3: CASSLKGGTGYNEQFF. CDR3 bases: TGTGCCAGCAGCTTAAAAGGCGGGACTGGTTACAATGAGCAGTTCTTC.

The V gene is TRBV30, the J gene TRBJ1-2, with D maybe TRBD1 (6 bases). Trimming removed 5 bases at V and 2 bases at J, with 9 bases between. Germline CDR1 reads GTSNPN; CDR2 reads SVGIG (reference sequence). The CDR3 sequence is 12 residues long. In DNA form, the CDR3 reads TGTGCCTGGGGTAGGGGGAACTATGGCTACACCTTC. Protein: CAWGRGNYGYTF.

The V call is TRBV9, the J call TRBJ1-1; tentatively, D is TRBD1 (5 bases). The V end was cut by 0 bases, the J end by 1 base, with 10 bases between. The CDR3 spans 15 residues. Germline V CDR1 and CDR2: SGDLS, YYNGEE. Written as DNA, the CDR3 is TGTGCCAGCAGCGTAGTGTGGGGCGGGAACACTGAAGCTTTCTTT. Protein: CASSVVWGGNTEAFF.

The rearrangement links TRBV3-1 (or the pseudogene TRBV3-2) to TRBJ2-7; D possibly corresponds to TRBD2 (5 bases). CDR1 LGHDT and CDR2 YNNKEL come from the germline V gene (reference sequence). This CDR3 region has 13 residues. V was cut by 1 base and J by 4 bases, with 8 bases left in between. The CDR3 DNA reads TGTGCCAGCAGCCAAGCACGGGGATACGAGCAGTACTTC. Translation: CASSQARGYEQYF.

The chain is built from TRBV4-2 and TRBJ1-1; 9 bases line up with TRBD1. The CDR3 has 17 amino acids. The V gene end was trimmed by 1 base and the J gene end by 1 base; junction bases not matched to a gene: 7. Germline CDR1 is LGHNA and CDR2 is YNFKEQ. The CDR3 nucleotides are TGTGCCAGCAGCCAAGTCGAGACAGGGGGTGGGAACACTGAAGCTTTCTTT. Its translation is CASSQVETGGGNTEAFF.

The rearrangement uses TRBV7-9 and TRBJ2-3; 7 positions agree with TRBD2. Trimming at V came to 7 bases and at J to 3 bases, leaving 13 bases not matched to a gene. Germline assignment: CDR1 SEHNR and CDR2 FQNEAQ (reference sequence). The CDR3 sequence is 16 residues long. The CDR3 DNA follows: TGTGCCAGCACCCTCGGGGCTAGCGGCCAAACAGATACGCAGTATTTT. It codes for CASTLGASGQTDTQYF.